This T cell receptor (beta chain) was recovered during a study of lymphopenia after photon versus proton radiotherapy. V was pared by 4 bases and J by 3 bases, with 16 bases between. The CDR3 runs to 15 residues. Per germline, CDR1 GTSNPN and CDR2 SVGIG (reference sequence). In regard to this clone: Its matching antigen is unknown.

Points from the study as a whole: Relative stability marked proton patients; photon patients lost diversity and naive cells.

TCRdb keeps only in-frame clones here, not all; method: immunoSEQ multiplex PCR. The table lists more than 30,000 clones, roughly nine tenths of them singletons. Here the sequenced sample was peripheral blood, taken from a patient treated with proton-based radiotherapy. The TCR sequence derives from a woman in her sixties or seventies with pancreatic cancer. Some clones in this sample may be carry-over from other donors' samples. This chain joins TRBV30 and TRBJ1-5; tentative D call: TRBD1 (5 bases). CDR3 amino acids: CAWKVAGPSNQPQHF. Here the CDR3 DNA reads TGTGCCTGGAAGGTCGCAGGGCCTTCCAATCAGCCCCAGCATTTT.